A single sample gave rise to the 17 T cell receptor beta chains below, sequenced in a study of T-cell reconstitution after alpha-beta-depleted transplantation in children. Preparation of the TCRbeta library used unique molecular identifiers. One entry per CDR3 protein, called by TCRdb with MiXCR from the PCR reads. The sample contains 40,000 to 60,000 distinct CDR3 sequences, about 9% of which appear only once. The sequences come from PBMCs, mostly from graft donor cells, collected 60 days after TCRalphabeta/CD19-depleted stem cell transplant. Every receptor here comes from a male patient between 2 and 9 years old who had a stem cell transplant for chronic granulomatous disease, so the T cells may come from the graft donor.

This chain joins TRBV20-1 and TRBJ2-4, with 9 nucleotides matching TRBD2. Germline trimming cut 0 bases from V and 0 bases from J; bases unmatched to any gene: 9. Looked up from germline, CDR1 is DFQATT and CDR2 is SNEGSKA (reference sequence). The CDR3 spans 18 residues. CDR3 sequence reads: CSARDWREGPAAKNIQYF. CDR3 DNA sequence: TGCAGTGCTAGAGATTGGCGGGAGGGCCCTGCAGCCAAAAACATTCAGTACTTC.

This clonotype appeared many times. This chain links TRBV18 with TRBJ2-7; D not certain. The germline V gene encodes CDR1 KGHSH and CDR2 LQKENI. This CDR3 has 14 residues. Trimming pared 0 bases from V and 3 bases from J, leaving 9 bases between. CDR3 DNA: TGTGCCAGCTCACCACCGAACCTCCTCTACGAGCAGTACTTC. Translating gives CASSPPNLLYEQYF.

The chain couples TRBV28 to TRBJ2-5; D call uncertain. The CDR3 has 11 amino acids. CDR1 MDHEN and CDR2 SYDVKM come from the germline V gene. Deletions cut 6 bases from V and 5 bases from J, with 7 bases between. The CDR3: CASRKWETQYF. CDR3 coding DNA: TGTGCCAGCAGGAAATGGGAGACCCAGTACTTC.

This clonotype was detected only a few times. This chain connects TRBV28 to TRBJ1-5, with D unresolved. CDR1 and CDR2 from the germline V gene are MDHEN and SYDVKM. V gave up 1 base and J gave up 12 bases, with 19 bases separating them. The CDR3 covers 15 residues. CDR3 coding DNA: TGTGCCAGCAGTTTATATAGAACAGCCCATAGCAGCCAGCATTTT. The encoded protein is CASSLYRTAHSSQHF.

This clonotype showed up many times. V and J are TRBV5-1 and TRBJ2-1; 8 nucleotides agree with TRBD1. V lost 4 bases, J lost 7 bases, and 4 bases stayed unmatched. This CDR3 contains 13 residues. Germline CDR1 and CDR2: SGHRS and YFSETQ. CDR3 bases: TGCGCCAGCAGCGTCGGACAGGGAAATGAGCAGTTCTTC. Its protein product is CASSVGQGNEQFF.

This clonotype appeared many times. The chain carries TRBV9 and TRBJ2-2, with TRBD2 matching 9 bases. Germline values: CDR1 SGDLS, CDR2 YYNGEE. Losses at the gene ends were 0 bases for V and 4 bases for J; bases not matched to a gene: 1. CDR3 length: 15 amino acids. This chain's CDR3 is CASSVGGRVTGELFF. CDR3 nucleotides: TGTGCCAGCAGCGTAGGCGGGAGGGTCACCGGGGAGCTGTTTTTT.

As to this clonotype: A much larger clone differs by one base, so this may be a read error. CDR3 in amino acids: CATSASPSQGLEQFF. Written as DNA, the CDR3 is TGTGCCACCAGTGCCTCCCCCTCGCAGGGCCTTGAGCAGTTCTTC. The genes are TRBV24-1 and TRBJ2-1; tentative D call: TRBD1 (5 bases). The CDR3 spans 15 residues. With 5 bases removed from V and 9 bases from J, the gap between germline ends came to 19 bases. Germline CDR1 and CDR2: KGHDR and SFDVKD.

This clonotype was observed a handful of times. The chain couples TRBV6-5 to TRBJ1-5, with 9 bases aligning to TRBD1. The CDR3 runs to 15 residues. Germline CDR1 MNHEY, CDR2 SVGAGI. V lost 7 bases and J lost 3; bases outside the gene matches: 7. The CDR3 is CASTPGQGLNQPQHF. The CDR3 region has the DNA TGTGCCAGCACCCCGGGACAGGGCCTCAATCAGCCCCAGCATTTT.

This clonotype was seen at least ten times. The chain joins TRBV19 to TRBJ1-5; D is ambiguous. Trimming took off 7 bases at V and 4 bases at J, with 17 bases between the two ends. The CDR3 has 15 amino acids. CDR1 and CDR2 (germline): LNHDA, SQIVND (reference sequence). The CDR3, as DNA: TGTGCCAGTACCACGGTGGGCCCAACTAATCAGCCCCAGCATTTT. Its translation is CASTTVGPTNQPQHF.

The chain is built from TRBV20-1 and TRBJ2-7; D might be TRBD1 (6 bases). V shed 2 bases and J shed 4 bases, with 30 bases lying between them. Per germline, CDR1 DFQATT and CDR2 SNEGSKA (reference sequence). The length of the CDR3 is 19 residues. CDR3 DNA: TGCAGTGCTAGAAGCTACCGCTCTTTGACGTCCCGGGACATTTACGAGCAGTACTTC. It yields the protein CSARSYRSLTSRDIYEQYF.

At least ten counts were recorded for this clonotype. CDR3 region: CASSHITGQSGANVLTF. The CDR3 bases are TGTGCCAGCAGCCACATCACCGGCCAGTCTGGGGCCAACGTCCTGACTTTC. The chain uses TRBV14 and TRBJ2-6, with unresolved D. The CDR3 sequence is 17 residues long. CDR1 is SGHDN, CDR2 FVKESK, per germline. V lost 3 bases, J lost 1 base, and 13 bases lay in between.

With respect to this clonotype: This may arise from a read error, as a much more abundant clone is one base away. The chain couples TRBV28 to TRBJ2-3, with D possibly being TRBD2 (5 bases). Trimming left V 4 bases short and J 3 bases short, with 11 bases between. Germline V gives CDR1 MDHEN, CDR2 SYDVKM. The CDR3 length is 14 residues. The CDR3 loop reads CASSYNGKTDTQYF. DNA of the CDR3: TGTGCCAGCAGTTATAACGGGAAAACAGATACGCAGTATTTT.

Ten or more counts support this clonotype. The CDR3 region is CASRPTSGDYNEQFF. DNA of the CDR3: TGTGCCAGCAGGCCGACTAGCGGAGATTACAATGAGCAGTTCTTC. The chain is built from TRBV6-2 or TRBV6-3 and TRBJ2-1, with 9 bases fitting TRBD2. This CDR3 region has 15 residues. Germline CDR1 is MNHEY and CDR2 is SVGEGT. V shed 6 bases, J shed 4 bases, and the junction held 7 bases outside the gene matches.

A note on this clonotype: A much larger clone lies a single base off, so this may be a read error. The V call is TRBV20-1, the J call TRBJ2-2; no reliable D call. This CDR3 has 14 amino acids. Germline assignment: CDR1 DFQATT and CDR2 SNEGSKA (reference sequence). In nucleotides, the CDR3 is TGCTGTGTAGTAGGGAAGGTCAACACCGGGGAGCTGTTTTTT. It codes for CCVVGKVNTGELFF.

This clonotype is medium-sized. J is TRBJ2-1 and V is TRBV7-9, with D possibly matching TRBD1 (6 bases). The CDR3 spans 14 residues. V was trimmed by 6 bases and J by 3 bases, leaving 12 bases between them. The germline V gene has CDR1 SEHNR and CDR2 FQNEAQ (reference sequence). CDR3 coding DNA: TGTGCCAGCAGTCCAAGACAGGACTACAATGAGCAGTTCTTC. Translated: CASSPRQDYNEQFF.

This sequence joins TRBV15 and TRBJ1-3, with D possibly matching TRBD1 (6 bases). Germline-derived CDR1 and CDR2 are LNHNV and YYDKDF (reference sequence). With 11 bases removed from V and 0 bases from J, the gap between germline ends came to 14 bases. The CDR3 is made up of 14 amino acids. CDR3 amino acids: CASAKGGSGNTIYF. The CDR3 bases are TGTGCCTCAGCCAAGGGGGGCTCTGGAAACACCATATATTTT.

This sequence joins TRBV5-8 and TRBJ2-1; D is perhaps TRBD1 (5 bases). Germline V CDR1 and CDR2: SGHTS, YDEGEE. This CDR3 has 16 amino acids. Trimming stripped 7 bases from V and 7 bases from J, with 24 bases between. Written as DNA, the CDR3 is TGTGCCAGCGGAACGCGAAGGGGTATTTTTGGGAATGAGCAGTTCTTC. The encoded protein is CASGTRRGIFGNEQFF.